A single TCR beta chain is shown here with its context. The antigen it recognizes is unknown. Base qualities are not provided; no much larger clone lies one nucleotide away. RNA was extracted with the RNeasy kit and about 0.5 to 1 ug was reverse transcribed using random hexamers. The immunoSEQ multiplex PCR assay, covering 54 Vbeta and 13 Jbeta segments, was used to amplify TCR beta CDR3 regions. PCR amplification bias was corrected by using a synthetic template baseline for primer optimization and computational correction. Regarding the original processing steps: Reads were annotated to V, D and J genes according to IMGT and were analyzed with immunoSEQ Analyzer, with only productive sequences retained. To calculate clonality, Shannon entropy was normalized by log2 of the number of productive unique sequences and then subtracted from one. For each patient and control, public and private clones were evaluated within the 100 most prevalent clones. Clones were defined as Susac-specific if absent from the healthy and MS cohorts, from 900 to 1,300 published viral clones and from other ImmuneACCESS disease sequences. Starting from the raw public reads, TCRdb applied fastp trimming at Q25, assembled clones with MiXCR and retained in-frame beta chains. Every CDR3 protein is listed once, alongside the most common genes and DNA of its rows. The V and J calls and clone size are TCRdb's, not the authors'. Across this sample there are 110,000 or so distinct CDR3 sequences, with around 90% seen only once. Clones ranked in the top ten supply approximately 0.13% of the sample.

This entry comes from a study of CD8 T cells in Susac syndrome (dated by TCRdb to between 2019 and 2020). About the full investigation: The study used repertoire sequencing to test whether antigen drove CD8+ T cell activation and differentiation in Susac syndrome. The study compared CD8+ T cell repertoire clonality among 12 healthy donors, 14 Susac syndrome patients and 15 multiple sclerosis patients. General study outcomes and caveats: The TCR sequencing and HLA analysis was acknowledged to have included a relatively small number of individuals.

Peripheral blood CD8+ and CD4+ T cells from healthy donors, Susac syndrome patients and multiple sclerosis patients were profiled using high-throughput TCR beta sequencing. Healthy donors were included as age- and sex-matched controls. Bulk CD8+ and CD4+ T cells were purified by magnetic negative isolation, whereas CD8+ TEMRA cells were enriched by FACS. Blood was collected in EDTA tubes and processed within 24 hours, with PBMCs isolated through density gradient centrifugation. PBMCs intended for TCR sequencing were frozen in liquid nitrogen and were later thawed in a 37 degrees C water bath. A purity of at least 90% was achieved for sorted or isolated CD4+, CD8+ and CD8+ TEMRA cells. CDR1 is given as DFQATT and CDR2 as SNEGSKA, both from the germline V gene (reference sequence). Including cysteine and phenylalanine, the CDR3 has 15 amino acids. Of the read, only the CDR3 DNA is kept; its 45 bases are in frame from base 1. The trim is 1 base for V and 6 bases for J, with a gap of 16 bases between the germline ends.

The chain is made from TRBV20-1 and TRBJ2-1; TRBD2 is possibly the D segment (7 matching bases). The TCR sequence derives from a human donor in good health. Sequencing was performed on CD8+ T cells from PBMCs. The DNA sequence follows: TGCAGTGCTAGAGGACGGGGGGCAGGGGTCAATGAGCAGTTCTTC. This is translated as CSARGRGAGVNEQFF.